The subject of this entry is one T cell receptor beta chain. Sequenced by immunoSEQ multiplex PCR; TCRdb stores in-frame clones only, minus some. The data contain over 250,000 clones, about nine tenths of them seen just once; the ten biggest clones take up approximately 3.8%. Losses at the gene ends were 8 bases for V and 8 bases for J; bases not matched to a gene: 7. The CDR3 sequence is 12 residues long. Germline CDR1 MGHDK, CDR2 SYGVNS. This record belongs to a study of blood T cell repertoires in COVID-19. Looking at the study overall: The United States, Italy and Spain supplied acute and convalescent COVID-19 samples. PBMCs, B-cell-depleted T cells, or T cells were the source of the cDNA or gDNA that made up the material.

The chain uses TRBV25-1 and TRBJ2-3, with 7 bases identical to TRBD2. This TCR derives from a man aged 55 to 69 who had recovered from COVID-19. Sequencing was carried out using peripheral blood. The CDR3 bases are TGTGCCAGCCGCGGGGGAGGGAGTACGCAGTATTTT. This translates into CASRGGGSTQYF.